The 32 T cell receptor beta chains in this list originate from one sample, sequenced in a study of beta chain features in type 1 diabetes. Overall study findings and caveats: The study found moderately but significantly shorter TCRB CDR3s in all four CD4+ subsets of Type 1 diabetes patients.

The whole isolated RNA underwent reverse transcription, so sequencing captured expressed TCRB transcripts. Generated by immunoSEQ multiplex PCR, the TCRdb table keeps only in-frame clones and is missing some. The sample holds roughly 300,000 clones, 13% to 15% seen once. For these receptors, no antigen is known. The sample was naive CD4+ T cells from blood. The source is a man between 25 and 39 years old with type 1 diabetes.

This chain joins TRBV2 and TRBJ2-6, with no clear D. The CDR3 spans 14 residues. V lost 3 bases, J lost 4 bases, and 7 bases lay in between. The germline V gene encodes CDR1 SNHLY and CDR2 FYNNEI. The CDR3 bases are TGTGCCAGCAGTGACAGAACCGGGGCCAACGTCCTGACTTTC. Amino acids: CASSDRTGANVLTF.

V is TRBV27 and J is TRBJ2-7; 8 bases match TRBD1. This CDR3 has 14 amino acids. Looked up from germline, CDR1 is MNHEY and CDR2 is SMNVEV (reference sequence). V trimming: 6 bases; J trimming: 3 bases; junction bases outside the gene matches: 7. The CDR3 nucleotides are TGTGCCAGCAGCCGGACAGGGATCGGCTACGAGCAGTACTTC. Amino acids: CASSRTGIGYEQYF.

This clone was detected a few times. This rearrangement joins TRBV4-1 to TRBJ1-5; 11 nucleotides match TRBD1. Trimming removed 1 base from V and 2 bases from J; junction bases left unmatched: 13. The CDR3 extends over 20 amino acids. CDR1 and CDR2 (germline): MGHRA, YSYEKL. CDR3 sequence reads: CASSQVFRDRGAKGNQPQHF. CDR3 nucleotides: TGCGCCAGCAGCCAAGTCTTCCGGGACAGGGGGGCGAAAGGCAATCAGCCCCAGCATTTT.

V and J are TRBV9 and TRBJ2-5, with D possibly matching TRBD1 (6 bases). This CDR3 spans 15 amino acids. Germline CDR1 and CDR2: SGDLS and YYNGEE. With 2 bases removed from V and 5 bases from J, the gap between germline ends came to 16 bases. The CDR3 is CASSVGTNEGETQYF. CDR3 DNA: TGTGCCAGCAGCGTTGGGACAAATGAGGGCGAGACCCAGTACTTC.

The table lists this clone with a few counts. J is TRBJ2-5 and V is TRBV6-5, with 7 bases matching TRBD2. The J call is uncertain, as TRBJ2-7 better fits the DNA end. Germline lookup yields CDR1 MNHEY and CDR2 SVGAGI. The CDR3 has 13 amino acids. In DNA, the CDR3 is TGTGCCAGCACTACTCCGGGGGGTGACGAGCAGTACTTC. Translating gives CASTTPGGDEQYF.

CDR3 amino acids: CASKTSGRAMVPGELFF. DNA of the CDR3: TGTGCCAGCAAGACTAGCGGGAGGGCCATGGTTCCCGGGGAGCTGTTTTTT. V is TRBV7-3 and J is TRBJ2-2; 14 nucleotides match TRBD2. Per germline, CDR1 SGHTA and CDR2 FQGTGA. V was pared by 7 bases and J by 6 bases, with 10 bases of the junction left unmatched. The CDR3 is 17 residues long.

This clone was picked up a small number of times. The rearrangement links TRBV7-9 to TRBJ1-5; a possible D gene is TRBD1 (6 bases). V was cut by 3 bases and J by 2 bases, with 11 bases left in between. Germline values: CDR1 SEHNR, CDR2 FQNEAQ (reference sequence). The CDR3 loop spans 15 amino acids. The CDR3 region has the DNA TGTGCCAGCAGCTTGGGGGCGCGGGGCAATCAGCCCCAGCATTTT. Its translation is CASSLGARGNQPQHF.

The rearrangement links TRBV18 to TRBJ2-7, with 11 bases that match TRBD2. The V and J ends lost 3 bases and 3 bases, in that order; junction bases with no gene match: 7. The V gene's germline CDR1 is KGHSH and CDR2 LQKENI. This CDR3 spans 16 amino acids. The CDR3 is CASSPLAGGPNYEQYF. The CDR3 region has the DNA TGTGCCAGCTCACCCTTAGCGGGAGGGCCAAACTACGAGCAGTACTTC.

The genes are TRBV7-9 and TRBJ2-4; 7 nucleotides match TRBD1. CDR3 length: 14 amino acids. V was pared by 5 bases and J by 5 bases, with 6 bases of the junction left unmatched. Germline V gene lookup returns CDR1 SEHNR and CDR2 FQNEAQ (reference sequence). CDR3 sequence (DNA): TGTGCCAGCAGCCCCACCGGGACAGAAAACATTCAGTACTTC. It translates to CASSPTGTENIQYF.

Only a few counts were recorded for this clone. The V gene is TRBV15, the J gene TRBJ2-1, with a possible D match to TRBD2 (6 bases). This CDR3 is built from 16 residues. Germline V gives CDR1 LNHNV, CDR2 YYDKDF (reference sequence). Deletions cut 1 base from V and 4 bases from J, with 14 bases between. The CDR3 DNA sequence: TGTGCCACCAGCAGAGCATCGGCGGAGGGGTACAATGAGCAGTTCTTC. Translated, it gives CATSRASAEGYNEQFF.

J is TRBJ1-5 and V is TRBV7-2, with D unresolved. Trimming pared 2 bases from V and 2 bases from J, leaving 10 bases between. Per the germline V gene, CDR1 is SGHTA and CDR2 is FQGNSA. The CDR3 runs to 15 residues. The chain's CDR3 is CASSLRGPGNQPQHF. The CDR3 nucleotides read TGTGCCAGCAGCTTAAGAGGGCCCGGCAATCAGCCCCAGCATTTT.

The chain joins TRBV6-1 to TRBJ2-3; 7 bases agree with TRBD2. CDR1 MNHNS and CDR2 SASEGT come from the germline V gene. The V gene end was trimmed by 4 bases and the J gene end by 0 bases; junction bases not matched to a gene: 4. The length of the CDR3 is 15 residues. The CDR3 coding sequence is TGTGCCAGCAGTGCCACTAGCGTAAGCACAGATACGCAGTATTTT. This gives the protein CASSATSVSTDTQYF.

A few counts support this clone. The V call is TRBV25-1, the J call TRBJ2-6; D call uncertain. CDR3 size: 14 residues. The ends were cut back, 6 bases at V and 0 bases at J, with 6 bases in the middle. Germline V lookup: CDR1 MGHDK, CDR2 SYGVNS. The CDR3 DNA reads as TGTGCCAGCAGGTCAGGCTCTGGGGCCAACGTCCTGACTTTC. Protein sequence: CASRSGSGANVLTF.

This clone was picked up a small number of times. The rearrangement uses TRBV7-9 and TRBJ2-1, with D unresolved. Germline V gene data show CDR1 as SEHNR and CDR2 as FQNEAQ (reference sequence). Trimming took 5 bases from V and 7 from J, leaving 9 bases between them. This CDR3 is built from 12 residues. This CDR3 reads CASSPVVNEQFF. The CDR3 region has the DNA TGTGCCAGCAGCCCTGTAGTAAATGAGCAGTTCTTC.

The table lists this clone with a few counts. The J gene is TRBJ2-5, the V gene TRBV19; 11 bases align to TRBD1. The length of the CDR3 is 14 residues. Germline V gene data show CDR1 as LNHDA and CDR2 as SQIVND (reference sequence). J lost 5 bases, V lost 7 bases, and 6 bases had no gene match. Written as DNA, the CDR3 is TGTGCCAGTAAGGACAGGGGGCGTGAGGAGACCCAGTACTTC. Translating it yields CASKDRGREETQYF.

The chain combines TRBV19 with TRBJ2-1, with TRBD1 matching over 8 bases. Germline-derived CDR1 and CDR2 are LNHDA and SQIVND (reference sequence). J was trimmed by 7 bases and V by 3 bases; bases with no gene match: 8. The CDR3 is made up of 15 amino acids. CDR3 nucleotide sequence: TGTGCCAGTAGTATGCAAGTCAGGGGGCGAAATGAGCAGTTCTTC. Translation gives CASSMQVRGRNEQFF.

This clone was detected a few times. The chain is built from TRBV30 and TRBJ2-7; the match to TRBD2 covers 7 bases. CDR3 length: 17 residues. Germline V lookup: CDR1 GTSNPN, CDR2 SVGIG (reference sequence). Trimming took 0 bases from V and 4 from J; bases not matched to a gene: 15. CDR3 DNA sequence: TGTGCCTGGAGTGTCTCCGCGGGAGCCTATGGAATGTACGAGCAGTACTTC. The encoded protein is CAWSVSAGAYGMYEQYF.

A few counts support this clone. V and J are TRBV7-2 and TRBJ2-5, with 10 bases lining up with TRBD2. Trimming removed 2 bases from V and 1 base from J; junction bases left unmatched: 4. The CDR3 totals 16 residues. In germline, CDR1 is SGHTA, CDR2 FQGNSA. The CDR3 sequence is CASSLSGLAAQETQYF. CDR3 sequence (DNA): TGTGCCAGCAGCTTATCCGGACTAGCGGCCCAAGAGACCCAGTACTTC.

This clone was seen a few times. The rearrangement joins TRBV19 to TRBJ2-5; perhaps TRBD2 as D (5 bases). Germline CDR1 and CDR2: LNHDA and SQIVND (reference sequence). The CDR3 runs to 14 residues. The ends were cut back, 2 bases at V and 4 bases at J, with 11 bases in the middle. The CDR3 sequence: CASSILSGGETQYF. CDR3 coding DNA: TGTGCCAGTAGTATACTGTCAGGAGGAGAGACCCAGTACTTC.

The V gene is TRBV29-1, the J gene TRBJ2-3; a possible D gene is TRBD2 (5 bases). V gave up 4 bases and J gave up 2 bases, with 10 bases separating them. The CDR3 runs to 13 residues. Germline V gives CDR1 SQVTM, CDR2 ANQGSEA. CDR3 in amino acids: CSVAPSTTDTQYF. Here the CDR3 DNA reads TGCAGCGTTGCCCCTAGCACCACAGATACGCAGTATTTT.

In this sample, this clone turned up a few times. J is TRBJ2-5 and V is TRBV5-1, with TRBD2 matching 13 bases. Germline loops: CDR1 SGHRS, CDR2 YFSETQ. The CDR3 runs to 16 residues. J lost 1 base, V lost 4 bases, and 4 bases had no gene match. The CDR3 DNA follows: TGCGCCAGCAGCCCGAGACTAGCGGGAGGCCAAGAGACCCAGTACTTC. Protein: CASSPRLAGGQETQYF.

The gene calls are TRBV19 and TRBJ2-7; TRBD2 matches at 8 bases. The CDR3 covers 14 residues. Germline V lookup: CDR1 LNHDA, CDR2 SQIVND (reference sequence). V was clipped by 2 bases and J by 1 base; unmatched bases: 1. As DNA, the CDR3 is TGTGCCAGTAGTATAACTAGCGGTTCCTACGAGCAGTACTTC. Its translation is CASSITSGSYEQYF.

The genes are TRBV14 and TRBJ2-1; D may be TRBD2 (5 bases). The CDR3 totals 17 residues. V shed 0 bases and J shed 5 bases, with 17 bases lying between them. Germline CDR1 reads SGHDN; CDR2 reads FVKESK. CDR3 amino acids: CASSQDEAEDFNNEQFF. CDR3 DNA: TGTGCCAGCAGCCAAGATGAGGCGGAGGACTTCAACAATGAGCAGTTCTTC. Full variable domain (outside the CDR3, taken from reference TRBV14 and TRBJ2-1): EAGVTQFPSHSVIEKGQTVTLRCDPISGHDNLYWYRRVMGKEIKFLLHFVKESKQDESGMPNNRFLAERTGGTYSTLKVQPAELEDSGVYFCASSQDEAEDFNNEQFFGPGTRLTVL.

This sequence joins TRBV5-6 and TRBJ2-5, with 9 bases that match TRBD2. There are 15 residues in the CDR3. The V gene's germline CDR1 is SGHDT and CDR2 YYEEEE. J gave up 4 bases and V 1 base, and 5 bases lay outside the gene matches. Here the CDR3 DNA reads TGTGCCAGCAGCTTGTGGCTAGCGGGATCAGAGACCCAGTACTTC. It yields the protein CASSLWLAGSETQYF.

This chain uses TRBV29-1 with TRBJ2-7, with TRBD1 as a possible D gene (6 bases). The CDR3 has 11 residues. Trimming removed 7 bases from V and 3 bases from J, with 10 bases in between. Germline V gene data show CDR1 as SQVTM and CDR2 as ANQGSEA. CDR3 sequence: CSAQGLYEQYF. In DNA, the CDR3 is TGCAGCGCCCAGGGGCTCTACGAGCAGTACTTC.

This clone was picked up a small number of times. This sequence joins TRBV6-4 and TRBJ2-3; 7 nucleotides line up with TRBD1. Trimming took 6 bases from V and 7 from J; bases not matched to a gene: 4. CDR1 is MRHNA, CDR2 SNTAGT, per germline. The CDR3 totals 12 residues. Written as DNA, the CDR3 is TGTGCCAGCAGCCCGGGACAGAATACGCAGTATTTT. Amino acids: CASSPGQNTQYF.

This clone appeared a few times. This chain links TRBV18 with TRBJ1-5, with 12 bases fitting TRBD1. Germline V CDR1 and CDR2: KGHSH, LQKENI. The length of the CDR3 is 14 residues. Trimming removed 6 bases from V and 3 bases from J; junction bases left unmatched: 0. CDR3 loop: CASSGQGANQPQHF. The CDR3 bases are TGTGCCAGCTCGGGACAGGGGGCCAATCAGCCCCAGCATTTT. The full variable domain, rest sourced from reference TRBV18 and TRBJ1-5, is NAGVMQNPRHLVRRRGQEARLRCSPMKGHSHVYWYRQLPEEGLKFMVYLQKENIIDESGMPKERFSAEFPKEGPSILRIQQVVRGDSAAYFCASSGQGANQPQHFGDGTRLSIL.

In its sample, this clone was seen a few times. The V and J genes are TRBV7-2 and TRBJ1-2, with TRBD1 as a possible D gene (5 bases). Germline CDR1 SGHTA, CDR2 FQGNSA. Trimming shortened V by 1 base and J by 3 bases, and 9 bases separated the two germline ends. This CDR3 has 14 amino acids. The CDR3 protein is CASSLDRSYYGYTF. The CDR3 DNA is TGTGCCAGCAGCTTAGACAGGTCCTACTATGGCTACACCTTC.

The table lists this clone with a few counts. The rearrangement joins TRBV18 to TRBJ2-7; 10 bases are shared with TRBD1. Germline V gene lookup returns CDR1 KGHSH and CDR2 LQKENI. The CDR3 is 15 residues long. V trimming: 4 bases; J trimming: 2 bases; junction bases outside the gene matches: 5. CDR3 loop: CASSLGQGFPYEQYF. For the CDR3, the DNA is TGTGCCAGCTCACTGGGACAGGGGTTCCCCTACGAGCAGTACTTC.

This clone was detected only a few times. The chain recombines TRBV29-1 with TRBJ2-1; TRBD2 matches at 11 bases. CDR3 length: 16 residues. The V gene's germline CDR1 is SQVTM and CDR2 ANQGSEA. Germline trimming cut 4 bases from V and 1 base from J; bases unmatched to any gene: 6. As DNA, the CDR3 is TGCAGCGTTGCACTAGCGGGAGCCACTTCCTACAATGAGCAGTTCTTC. Its protein product is CSVALAGATSYNEQFF.

The chain joins TRBV10-3 to TRBJ2-6; D may be TRBD1 (5 bases). Germline assignment: CDR1 ENHRY and CDR2 SYGVKD. The CDR3 sequence is 15 residues long. Trimming took off 6 bases at V and 0 bases at J, with 9 bases between the two ends. Here the CDR3 DNA reads TGTGCCATCAGCAGGGAAAGCTCTGGGGCCAACGTCCTGACTTTC. Translation gives CAISRESSGANVLTF.

This sequence joins TRBV9 and TRBJ2-7; no reliable D call. The CDR3 consists of 14 residues. The V gene's germline CDR1 is SGDLS and CDR2 YYNGEE. The V gene lost 4 bases and the J gene lost 0 bases, with 11 bases spanning the gap. CDR3 region: CASSSLDLSYEQYF. DNA of the CDR3: TGTGCCAGCAGCTCCCTAGACCTCTCCTACGAGCAGTACTTC.